The present entry profiles one T cell receptor (beta chain) with its context. Its matching antigen is unknown. Unmatched junction bases numbered 5, after V lost 7 bases and J lost 3 bases. This CDR3 spans 14 amino acids. Germline V lookup: CDR1 LNHNV, CDR2 YYDKDF (reference sequence). The sample originates from a study of shared clonotypes between healthy human individuals. Study results and limitations: Only a few donors were included, so the genetic and exposure-history diversity represented was limited. Relative to memory subsets, naive subsets generally showed larger estimated richness.

Into CD45RA+ naive and CD45RA-negative memory subsets, the CD4+ cells were split. Sequenced by immunoSEQ multiplex PCR; TCRdb stores in-frame clones only, minus some. The sample has fewer than 1.6 million clones, around 98.5% seen once. The clonotype originates from a man aged 30 to 39 in good health. The source material was naive CD4+ T cells sorted from blood. Subset here: CD45RA+ positively selected. The chain links TRBV15 to TRBJ2-7, with 11 bases matching TRBD1. DNA for the CDR3: TGTGCCACCACCCTGGACAGGGGGCGCTACGAGCAGTACTTC. Encoded protein: CATTLDRGRYEQYF.